Shown below are 2 T cell receptor beta chains from a single sample sequenced in a study of blood T cell repertoires in COVID-19. The data were produced by immunoSEQ multiplex PCR, yet TCRdb's version contains in-frame clones alone and is incomplete. The top ten clones hold 5% to 6.5% of a sample with some 100,000 clones, roughly 87% of them seen once. The sample comprised peripheral blood. Receptors were obtained from a woman older than 75 with active COVID-19.

J is TRBJ2-6 and V is TRBV5-6; unclear D gene. The germline V gene has CDR1 SGHDT and CDR2 YYEEEE. Trimming removed 3 bases at V and 1 base at J, with 17 bases between. This CDR3 has 18 amino acids. The CDR3 DNA reads TGTGCCAGCAGCTCAATGGCCAGGTCCGGATCTGGGGCCAACGTCCTGACTTTC. Translation: CASSSMARSGSGANVLTF.

The chain is built from TRBV28 and TRBJ2-2; 8 bases are a match to TRBD1. The V and J ends lost 6 bases and 5 bases, in that order; junction bases with no gene match: 8. The germline CDR1 and CDR2 sequences are MDHEN and SYDVKM. This CDR3 comprises 15 residues. The chain's CDR3 is CASSPRDRLTGELFF. The CDR3, as DNA: TGTGCCAGCAGCCCCCGGGACAGGTTAACCGGGGAGCTGTTTTTT.